This T cell receptor (beta chain) was recorded in a study of T cell repertoires in cytomegalovirus infection. Study as a whole: Both CMV infection and a matching HLA type were indicated by public TCR beta signatures.

Germline V gene lookup returns CDR1 DFQATT and CDR2 SNEGSKA (reference sequence). Trimming pared 6 bases from V and 5 bases from J, leaving 11 bases between. This CDR3 region has 12 residues. Study results and limitations: Summed frequency of shared TCR beta families picked out CMV carriers who also had the relevant HLA. It was HLA-C-restricted CMV-specific TCR beta clonotypes that dominated the response ex vivo.

For this clonotype: Its antigen is unknown.

TCRdb redid the calling of the reads with MiXCR, one entry per CDR3 protein. There are fewer than 850,000 distinct CDR3 sequences in the sample; 29% occur only once, and under 15% lies in the top ten. This sequence was found in a human donor in good health (CMV status not recorded). Some clones in this sample may be carry-over from other donors' samples. This chain uses TRBV20-1 with TRBJ2-1; no firm D call. Source: cultured CD8+ T cells from PBMCs, taken from culture after CMV antigen stimulation. Here the CDR3 reads CSAPRWNNEQFF. CDR3 bases: TGCAGTGCCCCCCGGTGGAACAATGAGCAGTTCTTC.